These 29 T cell receptor beta chains share one sample of origin, sequenced in a study of post-analysis software for immune sequencing data. The TCR beta cDNA libraries contained unique molecular identifiers. MiXCR, applied by TCRdb to the PCR reads, yields one record per CDR3 protein. Of about 540,000 distinct CDR3 sequences listed, around 31% were seen once; the top ten hold around 6%. Their recognized antigens are unknown. Broader study findings: Five or six TRBV segments, TRBV5-6, TRBV5-1 and TRBV20-1 among them, were found more frequent in patients than controls.

The material sequenced was blood. The receptors were gathered from a girl under 18 with multiple sclerosis.

The chain combines TRBV4-1 with TRBJ2-7, with D tentatively TRBD1 or TRBD2 (5 bases each). The CDR3 is 16 amino acids. V lost 3 bases to trimming and J lost 3 bases, with 18 bases between them. The V gene's germline CDR1 is MGHRA and CDR2 YSYEKL. For the CDR3, the DNA is TGCGCCAGCAGCCACCCCGCCCGGGACCCTGACTACGAGCAGTACTTC. Translating it yields CASSHPARDPDYEQYF.

This clonotype was picked up a small number of times. The rearrangement links TRBV15 to TRBJ1-2; 7 bases fit TRBD1. CDR1 LNHNV and CDR2 YYDKDF come from the germline V gene (reference sequence). The CDR3 runs to 15 residues. Trimming took 3 bases from V and 0 from J; bases not matched to a gene: 4. CDR3 sequence (DNA): TGTGCCACCAGCAGGATACAGGGGACTAACTATGGCTACACCTTC. Amino acid sequence: CATSRIQGTNYGYTF.

The chain has TRBV12-3 or TRBV12-4 and TRBJ2-7; D call uncertain. V was pared by 3 bases and J by 6 bases, with 9 bases between. The CDR3 spans 12 residues. Here the CDR3 DNA reads TGTGCCAGCAGTTTTGGGATACGCGAGCAGTACTTC. As protein: CASSFGIREQYF.

The chain has TRBV7-8 and TRBJ2-7; D is possibly TRBD2 (5 bases). Trimming left V 0 bases short and J 5 bases short, with 11 bases between. This CDR3 comprises 14 residues. Germline V lookup: CDR1 SGHVS, CDR2 FQNEAQ. The DNA of the CDR3 is TGTGCCAGCAGCTTAGCTAGGGAGACGGACGAGCAGTACTTC. Translation: CASSLARETDEQYF.

This clonotype was observed a single time. The J gene is TRBJ2-5, the V gene TRBV20-1; D ambiguous. The CDR3 runs 14 residues. Germline loops: CDR1 DFQATT, CDR2 SNEGSKA (reference sequence). V was cut by 3 bases and J by 5 bases, with 16 bases left in between. The CDR3 sequence: CSASRPLVTETQYF. As DNA, the CDR3 is TGCAGTGCTAGCCGGCCCCTAGTGACGGAGACCCAGTACTTC.

In regard to this clonotype: One junction end does not reproduce the germline sequence, and a read error may be involved. The chain is built from TRBV6-6 and TRBJ1-1, with 8 bases that match TRBD1. This CDR3 region has 13 residues. The germline gives CDR1 MNHNY, CDR2 SVGAGI (reference sequence). CDR3 sequence reads: CASSLDRDTGAFF. The CDR3 bases are TGTGCCAGCAGTTTGGACAGGGACACTGGAGCTTTCTTT.

This clonotype was observed a few times. This chain uses TRBV14 with TRBJ1-1, with D possibly matching TRBD1 (5 bases). Germline V gene lookup returns CDR1 SGHDN and CDR2 FVKESK. This CDR3 comprises 13 residues. The V and J ends lost 7 bases and 0 bases respectively, with 9 bases between them. The chain's CDR3 is CASTDILNTEAFF. In DNA form, the CDR3 reads TGTGCCAGCACGGACATCCTGAACACTGAAGCTTTCTTT.

This chain connects TRBV24-1 to TRBJ1-2; TRBD1 matches at 8 bases. With 4 bases clipped from V and 7 bases from J, the junction kept 13 bases outside the gene matches. This CDR3 is built from 16 residues. Germline V CDR1 and CDR2: KGHDR, SFDVKD. CDR3 sequence: CATSEAGGRGSAGYTF. The DNA for the CDR3 is TGTGCCACCAGTGAGGCAGGGGGCAGGGGGTCGGCTGGCTACACCTTC.

The chain carries TRBV10-3 and TRBJ2-2, with TRBD1 identical over 10 bases. The trim removed 3 bases at V and 4 bases at J, leaving 5 bases unmatched. The CDR3 has 16 amino acids. CDR1 is ENHRY and CDR2 is SYGVKD in the germline V gene. CDR3 sequence: CAISEGTGDSTGELFF. The CDR3 nucleotides read TGTGCCATCAGTGAAGGGACAGGGGATAGCACCGGGGAGCTGTTTTTT.

This sequence joins TRBV20-1 and TRBJ2-5; maybe TRBD2 (6 bases). The J call may be in error: the DNA end matches TRBJ2-7 better. The germline gives CDR1 DFQATT, CDR2 SNEGSKA (reference sequence). The CDR3 is 11 amino acids. CDR3 bases: TGCAGTGCTAGGGAGGGGAACGAGCAGTACTTC. Its protein product is CSAREGNEQYF.

V usage is TRBV6-4 and J usage is TRBJ2-3; the match to TRBD1 covers 8 bases. The V gene end was trimmed by 4 bases and the J gene end by 5 bases; junction bases not matched to a gene: 5. The CDR3 contains 14 residues. Germline V gene lookup returns CDR1 MRHNA and CDR2 SNTAGT. For the CDR3, the DNA is TGTGCCAGCAGTGGAAGACAGGGGCAAGATACGCAGTATTTT. This gives the protein CASSGRQGQDTQYF.

This clonotype was counted many times. Compared with germline, one end of the junction differs, possibly owing to a read error. The chain couples TRBV5-1 to TRBJ2-5; D gene unclear. CDR1 is SGHRS and CDR2 is YFSETQ in the germline V gene. The CDR3 is 13 amino acids. CDR3 sequence (DNA): TGTGCCAGCAGCTTAGGCCTCCAAGAGACCCAGTACTTC. Translating it yields CASSLGLQETQYF.

V is TRBV6-1 and J is TRBJ1-1; 8 bases match TRBD1. This CDR3 is built from 14 residues. J gave up 11 bases and V 2 bases, and 10 bases lay outside the gene matches. Per the germline V gene, CDR1 is MNHNS and CDR2 is SASEGT. CDR3 amino acids: CASSEFIFGDRAFF. CDR3 in DNA: TGTGCCAGCAGTGAATTTATATTCGGGGACAGGGCTTTCTTT.

About this clonotype itself: The junction shows a germline mismatch at one end, possibly a read error. J is TRBJ2-5 and V is TRBV10-3; 10 nucleotides agree with TRBD2. Germline V gene data show CDR1 as ENHRY and CDR2 as SYGVKD. CDR3 length: 13 residues. CDR3 bases: TGTGCCACCAATCTAGCGGGGGCAGAGACCCGGTACTTC. As protein: CATNLAGAETRYF.

This chain connects TRBV15 to TRBJ1-6, with a possible D match to TRBD1 (5 bases). The CDR3 is 17 residues long. V was clipped by 0 bases and J by 6 bases, with 15 bases between them. Germline lookup yields CDR1 LNHNV and CDR2 YYDKDF (reference sequence). For the CDR3, the DNA is TGTGCCACCAGCAGAGATCCCGGGGCAGCTTCTAATTCACCCCTCCACTTT. Translation: CATSRDPGAASNSPLHF.

The J gene is TRBJ1-2, the V gene TRBV24-1, with D possibly TRBD1 on 5 matching bases. This CDR3 is 16 amino acids long. V lost 3 bases and J lost 4, with 17 bases in between. Per germline, CDR1 KGHDR and CDR2 SFDVKD. The CDR3 is CATSDPRDWGGYGYTF. The CDR3 DNA is TGTGCCACCAGTGATCCTAGGGATTGGGGCGGCTATGGCTACACCTTC.

J is TRBJ2-3 and V is TRBV6-7; D is unresolved. TRBV6-7 is filed as an ORF, its function uncertain. The CDR3 contains 13 residues. V gave up 5 bases and J gave up 1 base, with 7 bases separating them. Here the CDR3 reads CASSHPRTDTQYF. As DNA, the CDR3 is TGTGCCAGCAGTCATCCACGCACAGATACGCAGTATTTT.

The chain uses TRBV20-1 and TRBJ2-1, with 11 bases fitting TRBD2. Germline lookup yields CDR1 DFQATT and CDR2 SNEGSKA (reference sequence). Germline trimming cut 7 bases from V and 6 bases from J; bases unmatched to any gene: 5. CDR3 length: 13 residues. The CDR3 spells CSVLAGGTNEQFF. CDR3 DNA: TGCAGTGTTTTAGCGGGGGGGACCAATGAGCAGTTCTTC.

The CDR3 is CASSRTHSYEQYF. CDR3 nucleotides: TGTGCCAGCAGTCGCACCCACTCCTACGAGCAGTACTTC. The gene calls are TRBV12-3 or TRBV12-4 and TRBJ2-7; D call uncertain. V was shortened by 5 bases and J by 0 bases, with 8 bases between the two germline ends. The CDR3 covers 13 residues.

This clonotype was found a few times. The V gene is TRBV6-5, the J gene TRBJ1-1; 9 positions agree with TRBD1. Germline CDR1 is MNHEY and CDR2 is SVGAGI. V shed 5 bases and J 4 bases; nucleotides not matched to a gene: 8. The CDR3 runs to 15 residues. The CDR3 DNA follows: TGTGCCAGCAGTCGAGGGAAACAGGGGGCCACTGAAGCTTTCTTT. It encodes CASSRGKQGATEAFF.

This clonotype occurred a few times. The chain uses TRBV11-2 and TRBJ2-3, with 12 nucleotides matching TRBD2. Germline trimming cut 5 bases from V and 5 bases from J; bases unmatched to any gene: 2. The CDR3 runs 14 residues. CDR1 SGHAT and CDR2 FQNNGV come from the germline V gene. In DNA form, the CDR3 reads TGTGCCAGCAGCGGACTAGCGGGGATAGATACGCAGTATTTT. Residues: CASSGLAGIDTQYF.

This clonotype was counted a few times. The V call is TRBV9, the J call TRBJ2-7, with unresolved D. Trimming left V 4 bases short and J 2 bases short, with 13 bases between. The length of the CDR3 is 14 residues. Germline assignment: CDR1 SGDLS and CDR2 YYNGEE. CDR3 amino acids: CASSPVVYPYEQYF. CDR3 nucleotide sequence: TGTGCCAGCAGCCCCGTGGTCTACCCCTACGAGCAGTACTTC. Supplemented by reference TRBV9 and TRBJ2-7, the full variable domain reads DSGVTQTPKHLITATGQRVTLRCSPRSGDLSVYWYQQSLDQGLQFLIQYYNGEERAKGNILERFSAQQFPDLHSELNLSSLELGDSALYFCASSPVVYPYEQYFGPGTRLTVT.

This clonotype appeared once. In nucleotides, the CDR3 is TGTGCCAGCAGTTTGCGGACCGCGGACAGGGCGCTATACTCCTACGAGCAGTACTTC. This gives the protein CASSLRTADRALYSYEQYF. V is TRBV27 and J is TRBJ2-7, with 8 bases matching TRBD1. Germline trimming cut 3 bases from V and 0 bases from J; bases unmatched to any gene: 16. This CDR3 is 19 amino acids long. Germline V gives CDR1 MNHEY, CDR2 SMNVEV (reference sequence).

Details on this clonotype: At one of its ends the junction is not consistent with the germline gene, which may arise from a read error. This chain connects TRBV4-1 to TRBJ1-6; D is uncertain. CDR1 and CDR2 from the germline V gene are MGHRA and YSYEKL. The CDR3 consists of 15 residues. The CDR3 is CASSQGVSYNSPLRF. CDR3 bases: TGCGCCAGCAGCCAAGGGGTCAGTTATAATTCACCCCTCCGCTTT.

The rearrangement uses TRBV20-1 and TRBJ2-7, with D tentatively TRBD2 (6 bases). The CDR3 contains 13 residues. Trimming cost V 3 bases and J 5 bases, with 14 bases left between them. Germline V CDR1 and CDR2: DFQATT, SNEGSKA (reference sequence). The CDR3 nucleotides read TGCAGTGCTAGGGGGGGTTGGAACGACGAGCAGTACTTC. Translating it yields CSARGGWNDEQYF.

The gene calls are TRBV20-1 and TRBJ1-2; 10 bases are shared with TRBD1. This CDR3 comprises 17 residues. The V segment lost 0 bases and the J segment 4 bases; nucleotides outside the gene matches: 11. Per the germline V gene, CDR1 is DFQATT and CDR2 is SNEGSKA (reference sequence). CDR3 nucleotides: TGCAGTGCTAGAGATATAAGTCGGGACAGGGGAGGCTATGGCTACACCTTC. Its translation: CSARDISRDRGGYGYTF.

The chain combines TRBV12-3 or TRBV12-4 with TRBJ2-2; 9 bases line up with TRBD2. J gave up 1 base and V 7 bases, and 10 bases lay outside the gene matches. CDR3 size: 17 residues. DNA for the CDR3: TGTGCCAGCAAGCTTGGGCGGGGGGGTATGAACACCGGGGAGCTGTTTTTT. Residues: CASKLGRGGMNTGELFF.

This rearrangement joins TRBV7-2 to TRBJ1-2; D gene unclear. V lost 1 base, J lost 8 bases, and 14 bases lay in between. Germline V gene lookup returns CDR1 SGHTA and CDR2 FQGNSA. There are 14 residues in the CDR3. CDR3 coding DNA: TGTGCCAGCAGCTTAGATAGGGCCGCACGAGGCTACACCTTC. Protein sequence: CASSLDRAARGYTF.

This chain links TRBV6-1 with TRBJ2-7; D remains unclear. CDR1 MNHNS and CDR2 SASEGT come from the germline V gene. V was shortened by 5 bases and J by 2 bases, with 16 bases between the two germline ends. There are 15 residues in the CDR3. The CDR3 DNA is TGTGCCAGCAGTACCCAGATGAGGATCGCCTACGAGCAGTACTTC. This encodes CASSTQMRIAYEQYF.